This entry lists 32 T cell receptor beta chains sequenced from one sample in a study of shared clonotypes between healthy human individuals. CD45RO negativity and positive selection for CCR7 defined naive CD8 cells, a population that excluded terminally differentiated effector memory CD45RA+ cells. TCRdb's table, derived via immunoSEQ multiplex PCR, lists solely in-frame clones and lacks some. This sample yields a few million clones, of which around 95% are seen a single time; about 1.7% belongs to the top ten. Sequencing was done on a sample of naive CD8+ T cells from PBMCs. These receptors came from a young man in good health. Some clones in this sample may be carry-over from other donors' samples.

The CDR3 DNA follows: TGTGCCAGCAGCCAGACGACAGGGCGTCAGCCCCAGCATTTT. This codes for CASSQTTGRQPQHF. The rearrangement links TRBV28 to TRBJ1-5; TRBD1 matches at 7 bases. This CDR3 comprises 14 residues. Germline CDR1 is MDHEN and CDR2 is SYDVKM. The ends lost 6 bases at V and 6 bases at J; junction bases unmatched: 8. Based on the CDR3 plus reference TRBV28 and TRBJ1-5, the full variable domain is DVKVTQSSRYLVKRTGEKVFLECVQDMDHENMFWYRQDPGLGLRLIYFSYDVKMKEKGDIPEGYSVSREKKERFSLILESASTNQTSMYLCASSQTTGRQPQHFGDGTRLSIL.

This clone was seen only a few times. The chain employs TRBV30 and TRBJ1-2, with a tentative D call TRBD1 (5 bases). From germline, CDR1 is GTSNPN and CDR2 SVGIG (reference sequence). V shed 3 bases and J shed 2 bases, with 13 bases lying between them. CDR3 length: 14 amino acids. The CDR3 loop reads CAWRGAGENYGYTF. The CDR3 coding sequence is TGTGCCTGGAGAGGGGCTGGGGAAAACTATGGCTACACCTTC.

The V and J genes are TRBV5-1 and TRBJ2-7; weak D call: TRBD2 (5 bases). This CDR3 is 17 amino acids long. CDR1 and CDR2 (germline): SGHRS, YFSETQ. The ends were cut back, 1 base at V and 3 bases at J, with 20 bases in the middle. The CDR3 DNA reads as TGCGCCAGCAGCTTGTACATCCGTAGGCAGCGGTACTACGAGCAGTACTTC. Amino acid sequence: CASSLYIRRQRYYEQYF.

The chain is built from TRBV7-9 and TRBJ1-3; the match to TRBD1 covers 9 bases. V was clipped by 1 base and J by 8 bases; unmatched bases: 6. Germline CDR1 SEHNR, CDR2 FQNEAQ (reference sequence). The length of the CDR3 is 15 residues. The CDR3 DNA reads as TGTGCCAGCAGCTTAGAGGACAGGGGAAGAGACACCATATATTTT. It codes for CASSLEDRGRDTIYF.

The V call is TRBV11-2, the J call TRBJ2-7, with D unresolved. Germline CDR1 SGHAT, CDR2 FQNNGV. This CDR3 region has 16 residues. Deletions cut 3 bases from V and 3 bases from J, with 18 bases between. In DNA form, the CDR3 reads TGTGCCAGCAGCTTCAGACCGGGTGGTCCCAACTACGAGCAGTACTTC. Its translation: CASSFRPGGPNYEQYF.

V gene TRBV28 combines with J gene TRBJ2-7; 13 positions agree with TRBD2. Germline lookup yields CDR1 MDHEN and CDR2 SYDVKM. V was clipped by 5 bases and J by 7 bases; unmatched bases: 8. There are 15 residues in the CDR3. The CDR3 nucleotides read TGTGCCAGCAGTGATGGACTAGCGGGAGCAGGTGAGCAGTACTTC. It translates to CASSDGLAGAGEQYF.

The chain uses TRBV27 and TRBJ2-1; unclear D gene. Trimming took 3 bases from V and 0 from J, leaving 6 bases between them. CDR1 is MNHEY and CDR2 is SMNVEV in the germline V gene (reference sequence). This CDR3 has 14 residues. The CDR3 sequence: CASSFDDSYNEQFF. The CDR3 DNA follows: TGTGCCAGCAGTTTCGATGACTCCTACAATGAGCAGTTCTTC.

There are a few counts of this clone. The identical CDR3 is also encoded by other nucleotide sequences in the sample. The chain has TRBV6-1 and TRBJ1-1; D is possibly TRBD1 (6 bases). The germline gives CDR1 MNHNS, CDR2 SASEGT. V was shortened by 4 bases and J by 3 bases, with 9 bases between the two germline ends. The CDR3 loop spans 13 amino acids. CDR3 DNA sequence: TGTGCCAGCAGTGGCAGGGGAGACACTGAAGCTTTCTTT. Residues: CASSGRGDTEAFF.

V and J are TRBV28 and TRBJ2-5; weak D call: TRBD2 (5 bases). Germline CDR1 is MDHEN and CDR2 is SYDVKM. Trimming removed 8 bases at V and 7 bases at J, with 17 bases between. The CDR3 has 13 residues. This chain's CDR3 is CASRPGLWGTQYF. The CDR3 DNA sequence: TGTGCCAGCCGCCCTGGACTCTGGGGGACCCAGTACTTC.

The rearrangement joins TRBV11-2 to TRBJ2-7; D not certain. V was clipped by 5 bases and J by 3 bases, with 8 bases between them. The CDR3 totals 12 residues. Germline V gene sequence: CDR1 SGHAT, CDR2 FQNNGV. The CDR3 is CASSHLHYEQYF. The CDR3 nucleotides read TGTGCCAGCAGCCACCTCCACTACGAGCAGTACTTC.

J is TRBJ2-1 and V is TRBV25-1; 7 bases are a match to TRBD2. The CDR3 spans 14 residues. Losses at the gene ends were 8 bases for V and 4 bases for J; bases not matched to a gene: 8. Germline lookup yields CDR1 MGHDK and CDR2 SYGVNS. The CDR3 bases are TGTGCCAGCGCCGGCGGGAGCCGGTACAATGAGCAGTTCTTC. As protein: CASAGGSRYNEQFF.

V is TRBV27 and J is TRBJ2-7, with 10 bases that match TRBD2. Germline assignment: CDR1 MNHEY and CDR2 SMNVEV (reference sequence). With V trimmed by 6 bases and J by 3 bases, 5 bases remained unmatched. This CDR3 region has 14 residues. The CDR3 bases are TGTGCCAGCAGGGGACTAGCGAGAGTCTACGAGCAGTACTTC. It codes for CASRGLARVYEQYF.

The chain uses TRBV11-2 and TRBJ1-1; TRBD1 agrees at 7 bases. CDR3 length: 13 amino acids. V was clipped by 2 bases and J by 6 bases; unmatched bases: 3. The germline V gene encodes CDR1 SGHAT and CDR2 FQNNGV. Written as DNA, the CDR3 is TGTGCCAGCAGCTTAACAGGGGTTGCTGAAGCTTTCTTT. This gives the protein CASSLTGVAEAFF.

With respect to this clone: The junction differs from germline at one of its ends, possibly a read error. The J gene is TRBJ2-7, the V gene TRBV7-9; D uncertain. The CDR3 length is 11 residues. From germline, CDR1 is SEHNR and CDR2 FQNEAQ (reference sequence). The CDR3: CTSSLMGEQYF. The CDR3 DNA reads TGTACCAGCAGCCTTATGGGCGAGCAGTACTTC.

CDR3 DNA sequence: TGTGCCAGCAGCTTCAAGCCCGACAGTGGCGAGCAGTACTTC. It translates to CASSFKPDSGEQYF. The gene calls are TRBV7-6 and TRBJ2-7, with D possibly matching TRBD1 (5 bases). This CDR3 is 14 amino acids long. Germline values: CDR1 SGHVS, CDR2 FNYEAQ. V was shortened by 3 bases and J by 6 bases, with 15 bases between the two germline ends. Looking up the rest from reference TRBV7-6 and TRBJ2-7 gives the full variable domain: GAGVSQSPRYKVTKRGQDVALRCDPISGHVSLYWYRQALGQGPEFLTYFNYEAQQDKSGLPNDRFSAERPEGSISTLTIQRTEQRDSAMYRCASSFKPDSGEQYFGPGTRLTVT.

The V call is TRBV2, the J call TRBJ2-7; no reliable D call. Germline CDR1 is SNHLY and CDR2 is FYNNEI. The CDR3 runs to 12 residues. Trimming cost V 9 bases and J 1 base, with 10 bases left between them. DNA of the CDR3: TGTGCCAGTCTAGTAAGGTCCTACGAGCAGTACTTC. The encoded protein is CASLVRSYEQYF.

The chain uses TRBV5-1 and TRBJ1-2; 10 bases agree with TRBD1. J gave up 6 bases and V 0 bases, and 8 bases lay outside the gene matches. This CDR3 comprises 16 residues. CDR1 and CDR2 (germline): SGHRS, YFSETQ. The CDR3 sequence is CASSLEPGQGKDGYTF. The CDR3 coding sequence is TGCGCCAGCAGCTTGGAACCGGGACAGGGGAAGGATGGCTACACCTTC. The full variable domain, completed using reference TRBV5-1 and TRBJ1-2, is KAGVTQTPRYLIKTRGQQVTLSCSPISGHRSVSWYQQTPGQGLQFLFEYFSETQRNKGNFPGRFSGRQFSNSRSEMNVSTLELGDSALYLCASSLEPGQGKDGYTFGSGTRLTVV.

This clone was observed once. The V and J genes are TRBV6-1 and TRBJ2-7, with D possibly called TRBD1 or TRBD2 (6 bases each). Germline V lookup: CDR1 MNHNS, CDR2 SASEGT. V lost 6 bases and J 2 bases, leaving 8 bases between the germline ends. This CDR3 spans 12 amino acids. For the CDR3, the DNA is TGTGCCAGCAGGAGGGGGGCCTACGAGCAGTACTTC. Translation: CASRRGAYEQYF.

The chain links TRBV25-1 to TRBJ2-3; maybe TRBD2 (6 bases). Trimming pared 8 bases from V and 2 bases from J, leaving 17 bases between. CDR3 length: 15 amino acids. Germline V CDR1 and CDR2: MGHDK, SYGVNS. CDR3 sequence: CASRGPGEATDTQYF. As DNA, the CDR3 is TGTGCCAGCCGGGGCCCGGGAGAGGCCACAGATACGCAGTATTTT.

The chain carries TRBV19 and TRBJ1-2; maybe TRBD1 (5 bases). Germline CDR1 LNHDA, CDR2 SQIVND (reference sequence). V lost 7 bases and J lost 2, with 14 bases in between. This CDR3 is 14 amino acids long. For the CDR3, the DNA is TGTGCCAGTACCCCTCTGACAGCCAACTATGGCTACACCTTC. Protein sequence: CASTPLTANYGYTF.

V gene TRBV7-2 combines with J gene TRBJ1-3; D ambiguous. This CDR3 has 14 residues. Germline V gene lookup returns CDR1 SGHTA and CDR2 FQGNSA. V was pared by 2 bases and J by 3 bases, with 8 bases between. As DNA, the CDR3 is TGTGCCAGCAGCTTACGTGGGATTGGAAACACCATATATTTT. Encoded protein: CASSLRGIGNTIYF.

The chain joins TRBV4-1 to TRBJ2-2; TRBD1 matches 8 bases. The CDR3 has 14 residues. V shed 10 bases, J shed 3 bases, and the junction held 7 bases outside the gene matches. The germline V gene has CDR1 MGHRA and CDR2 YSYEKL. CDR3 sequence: CATSDREDTGELFF. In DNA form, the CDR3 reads TGCGCCACCTCGGACAGGGAAGACACCGGGGAGCTGTTTTTT.

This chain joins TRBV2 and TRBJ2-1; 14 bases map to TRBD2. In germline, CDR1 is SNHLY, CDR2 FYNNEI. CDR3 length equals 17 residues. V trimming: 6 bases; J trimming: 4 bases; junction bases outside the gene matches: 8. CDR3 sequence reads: CASRVGTSGSLYNEQFF. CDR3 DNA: TGTGCCAGCAGAGTTGGGACTAGCGGGAGTCTTTACAATGAGCAGTTCTTC.

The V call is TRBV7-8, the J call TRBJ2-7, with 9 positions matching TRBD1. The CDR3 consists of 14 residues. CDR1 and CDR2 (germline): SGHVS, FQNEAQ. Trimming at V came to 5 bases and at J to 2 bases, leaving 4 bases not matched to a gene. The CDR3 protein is CASSEDRGPYEQYF. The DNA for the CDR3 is TGTGCCAGCAGCGAGGACAGGGGACCCTACGAGCAGTACTTC.

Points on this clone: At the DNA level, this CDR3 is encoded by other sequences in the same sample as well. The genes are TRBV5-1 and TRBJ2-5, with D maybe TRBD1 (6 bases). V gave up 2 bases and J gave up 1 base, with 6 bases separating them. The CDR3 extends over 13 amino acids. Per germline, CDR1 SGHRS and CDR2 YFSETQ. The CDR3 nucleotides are TGCGCCAGCAGCTTAGGGGGCCAAGAGACCCAGTACTTC. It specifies CASSLGGQETQYF.

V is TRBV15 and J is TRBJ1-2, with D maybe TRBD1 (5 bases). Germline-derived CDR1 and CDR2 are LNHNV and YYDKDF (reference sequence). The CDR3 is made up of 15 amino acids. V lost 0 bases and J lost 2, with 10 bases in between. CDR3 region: CATSRDQGPNYGYTF. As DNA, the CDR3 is TGTGCCACCAGCAGAGATCAGGGACCGAACTATGGCTACACCTTC.

Here the CDR3 DNA reads TGTGCCAGCAGCCTGACTAGCGGGGGTCACAATGAGCAGTTCTTC. As protein: CASSLTSGGHNEQFF. The chain links TRBV7-8 to TRBJ2-1; 12 bases are shared with TRBD2. The CDR3 is 15 residues long. CDR1 and CDR2 from the germline V gene are SGHVS and FQNEAQ. V lost 5 bases and J lost 5; bases outside the gene matches: 4. Variable domain in full (rest from reference TRBV7-8 and TRBJ2-1): GAGVSQSPRYKVAKRGQDVALRCDPISGHVSLFWYQQALGQGPEFLTYFQNEAQLDKSGLPSDRFFAERPEGSVSTLKIQRTQQEDSAVYLCASSLTSGGHNEQFFGPGTRLTVL.

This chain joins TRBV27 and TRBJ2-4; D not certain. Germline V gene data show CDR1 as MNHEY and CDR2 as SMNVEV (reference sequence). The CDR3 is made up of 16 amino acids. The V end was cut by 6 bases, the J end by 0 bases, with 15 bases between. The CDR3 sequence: CASSSNSELAKNIQYF. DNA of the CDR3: TGTGCCAGCAGCTCTAATTCAGAACTAGCCAAAAACATTCAGTACTTC.

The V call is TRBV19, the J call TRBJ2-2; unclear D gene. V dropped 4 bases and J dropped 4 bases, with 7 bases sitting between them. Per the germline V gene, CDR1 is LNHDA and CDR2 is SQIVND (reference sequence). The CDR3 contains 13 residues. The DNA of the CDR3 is TGTGCCAGTAGTAGTAGGACCACCGGGGAGCTGTTTTTT. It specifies CASSSRTTGELFF. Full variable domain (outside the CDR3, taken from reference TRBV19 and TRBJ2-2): DGGITQSPKYLFRKEGQNVTLSCEQNLNHDAMYWYRQDPGQGLRLIYYSQIVNDFQKGDIAEGYSVSREKKESFPLTVTSAQKNPTAFYLCASSSRTTGELFFGEGSRLTVL.

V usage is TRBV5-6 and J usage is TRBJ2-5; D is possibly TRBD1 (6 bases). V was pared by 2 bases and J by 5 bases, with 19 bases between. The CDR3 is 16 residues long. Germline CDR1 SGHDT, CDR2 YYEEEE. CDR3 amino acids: CASSLMAGTPRETQYF. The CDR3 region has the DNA TGTGCCAGCAGCTTAATGGCCGGGACACCAAGGGAGACCCAGTACTTC.

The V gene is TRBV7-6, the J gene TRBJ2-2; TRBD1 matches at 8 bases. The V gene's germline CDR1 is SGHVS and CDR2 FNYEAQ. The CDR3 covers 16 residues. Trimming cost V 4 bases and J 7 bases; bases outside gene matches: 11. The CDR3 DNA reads TGTGCCAGCAGCTCAAGGTCAGGGGGCAAGAACGGGGAGCTGTTTTTT. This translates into CASSSRSGGKNGELFF.

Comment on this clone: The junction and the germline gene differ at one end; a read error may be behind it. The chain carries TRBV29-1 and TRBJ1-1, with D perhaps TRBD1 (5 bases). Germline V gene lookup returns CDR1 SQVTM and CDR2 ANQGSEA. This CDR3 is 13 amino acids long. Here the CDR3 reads CSGSTGMNTEALF. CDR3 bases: TGCAGCGGAAGTACAGGTATGAACACTGAAGCTCTCTTT.